The rows below give T cell receptor beta chains drawn from one sample of a study of regulatory and conventional T cells in breast cancer. TCRdb ran MiXCR on the PCR reads and lists one entry per CDR3 protein. The sample contains approximately 9,700 distinct CDR3 sequences, about a third of which appear only once. The sequenced sample was conventional T cells from blood. These receptors came from a male donor in good health. The CDR3 runs from the conserved cysteine through the conserved F or W.

v_call cdr3_aa
TRBV7-9 CASSSYNLVSDTEAFF
TRBV28 CASSGYQETQYF
TRBV29-1 CSVEDPARGTGIQYF
TRBV29-1 CSVVERGRGTEAFF
TRBV6-6 CASSPDRGMNTEAFF
TRBV12-3/TRBV12-4 CASSLEVRTQYF
TRBV7-2 CASSPRGRNIEAFF
TRBV5-1 CASSRIISTDTQYF
TRBV7-9 CASSRSGGTQYF
TRBV10-3 CAIGIAPQETQYF
TRBV28 CASSLSLYEQYF
TRBV12-3/TRBV12-4 CASSKNRGPVDGYTF
TRBV7-6 CASNLDRGAGEQYF
TRBV11-3 CASSSDGDSPYYEQYF
TRBV2 CASCSGDPPYEQYF
TRBV12-5 CASGLGVNYGYTF
TRBV7-2 CASSLVPGNTEAFF
TRBV5-1 CASSLGQGGEQFF
TRBV5-6 CASRRGLKETQYF
TRBV7-9 CASSSLNSGNTIYF
TRBV10-3 CAISESEYSPLHF
TRBV7-2 CASSFGRESNQPQHF
TRBV4-1 CASSHQPSGGKETQYF
TRBV23-1 CASSPFRQESSYSEQFF
TRBV30 CACSRWDTEAFF
TRBV20-1 CSASPRALAKNIQYF
TRBV28 CATNRRNYGYTF